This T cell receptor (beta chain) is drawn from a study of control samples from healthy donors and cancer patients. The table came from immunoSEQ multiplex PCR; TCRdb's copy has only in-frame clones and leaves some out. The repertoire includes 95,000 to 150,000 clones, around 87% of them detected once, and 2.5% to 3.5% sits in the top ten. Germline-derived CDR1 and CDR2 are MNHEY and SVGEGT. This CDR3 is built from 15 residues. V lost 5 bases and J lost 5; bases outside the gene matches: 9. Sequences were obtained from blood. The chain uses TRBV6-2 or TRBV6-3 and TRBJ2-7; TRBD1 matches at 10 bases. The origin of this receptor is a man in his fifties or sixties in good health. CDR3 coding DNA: TGTGCCAGCAGTACCCCGGGACAGGGGAGCGACGAGCAGTACTTC. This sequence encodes CASSTPGQGSDEQYF.